This is a list of T cell receptor beta chains from one sample in a study of cytomegalovirus exposure and HLA in healthy donors. Repertoires were generated with immunoSEQ multiplex PCR, while TCRdb's copy carries only in-frame clones and drops some. The repertoire has hundreds of thousands of clones, about 83% of them found once; the top ten carry 1.2% to 1.5%. The sample taken for sequencing was PBMCs. Receptors were obtained from a girl under 18 in good health and CMV-seronegative. CDR3s include the opening cysteine and the closing phenylalanine or tryptophan. The D gene is left open where the match is weak. The listing skips clone size in some rows; elsewhere it reads once, few, many or a size class.

V	size	J	D	CDR3	DNA
TRBV28	NA	TRBJ2-7	TRBD1	CASSLGQYYEQYF	TGTGCCAGCAGTTTGGGACAGTACTACGAGCAGTACTTC
TRBV7-2	NA	TRBJ2-1	NA	CASSFRQDYNEQFF	TGTGCCAGCAGCTTCCGACAGGACTACAATGAGCAGTTCTTC
TRBV5-4	NA	TRBJ2-7	TRBD2	CASSHLSGGAGEQYF	TGTGCCAGCAGCCACCTTAGCGGGGGGGCCGGGGAGCAGTACTTC
TRBV5-1	NA	TRBJ2-5	TRBD2	CASSLAGLAVQETQYF	TGCGCCAGCAGCTTGGCTGGACTAGCGGTCCAAGAGACCCAGTACTTC
TRBV27	NA	TRBJ2-7	TRBD2	CASSRRLAGGTYEQYF	TGTGCCAGCAGCCGTAGACTAGCGGGGGGGACGTACGAGCAGTACTTC
TRBV7-6	NA	TRBJ1-6	NA	CASSPRGPVNSPLHF	TGTGCCAGCAGCCCCCGGGGTCCGGTTAATTCACCCCTCCACTTT
TRBV16	NA	TRBJ1-2	TRBD1	CASSQSRGPNYGYTF	TGTGCCAGCAGCCAATCAAGGGGGCCGAACTATGGCTACACCTTC
TRBV14	NA	TRBJ1-1	NA	CASSQGSISQAFF	TGTGCCAGCAGCCAAGGTTCCATTTCCCAAGCTTTCTTT
TRBV5-4	NA	TRBJ1-6	TRBD1	CASSSGQSYNSPLHF	TGTGCCAGCAGTTCGGGACAGAGCTATAATTCACCCCTCCACTTT
TRBV18	NA	TRBJ1-1	NA	CASSQFQGLDTEAFF	TGTGCCAGCTCACAGTTTCAGGGTTTGGATACTGAAGCTTTCTTT
TRBV6-5	once	TRBJ1-2	NA	CASSSTDSFLGGYTF	TGTGCCAGCAGTTCCACGGACAGCTTCCTGGGTGGCTACACCTTC
TRBV11-1	once	TRBJ1-2	NA	CASSVYNNYGYTF	TGTGCCAGCAGCGTATACAATAACTATGGCTACACCTTC
TRBV9	NA	TRBJ1-1	TRBD1	CASSVEGSGGTEAFF	TGTGCCAGCAGCGTAGAGGGTTCAGGGGGGACTGAAGCTTTCTTT
TRBV30	NA	TRBJ1-1	NA	CAWRGAPGRRNTEAFF	TGTGCCTGGAGGGGGGCCCCAGGACGGCGGAACACTGAAGCTTTCTTT
TRBV4-1	few	TRBJ1-1	NA	CASSLRRGGDGTEAFF	TGCGCCAGCAGCCTGCGTCGCGGGGGGGACGGCACTGAAGCTTTCTTT
TRBV10-3	few	TRBJ2-7	TRBD1	CAISEEQGATYEQYF	TGTGCCATCAGTGAGGAACAGGGGGCGACCTACGAGCAGTACTTC
TRBV30	once	TRBJ1-4	NA	CAWTHARGLINEKLFF	TGTGCCTGGACCCATGCGCGGGGCCTCATTAATGAAAAACTGTTTTTT
TRBV2	NA	TRBJ1-2	NA	CASSKGESGGYTF	TGTGCCAGCAGCAAAGGGGAATCCGGAGGCTACACCTTC
TRBV2	NA	TRBJ2-5	NA	CASQLHPQETQYF	TGTGCCAGCCAGTTACATCCACAAGAGACCCAGTACTTC
TRBV28	NA	TRBJ1-1	NA	CASSFGSMNTEAFF	TGTGCCAGCAGTTTTGGGAGTATGAACACTGAAGCTTTCTTT
TRBV9	NA	TRBJ2-3	NA	CASSVGGLSTDTQYF	TGTGCCAGCAGCGTAGGGGGACTGAGCACAGATACGCAGTATTTT
TRBV5-1	NA	TRBJ1-2	NA	CASSLVGRRHSYGYTF	TGCGCCAGCAGCTTGGTGGGCAGGCGCCACTCCTATGGCTACACCTTC